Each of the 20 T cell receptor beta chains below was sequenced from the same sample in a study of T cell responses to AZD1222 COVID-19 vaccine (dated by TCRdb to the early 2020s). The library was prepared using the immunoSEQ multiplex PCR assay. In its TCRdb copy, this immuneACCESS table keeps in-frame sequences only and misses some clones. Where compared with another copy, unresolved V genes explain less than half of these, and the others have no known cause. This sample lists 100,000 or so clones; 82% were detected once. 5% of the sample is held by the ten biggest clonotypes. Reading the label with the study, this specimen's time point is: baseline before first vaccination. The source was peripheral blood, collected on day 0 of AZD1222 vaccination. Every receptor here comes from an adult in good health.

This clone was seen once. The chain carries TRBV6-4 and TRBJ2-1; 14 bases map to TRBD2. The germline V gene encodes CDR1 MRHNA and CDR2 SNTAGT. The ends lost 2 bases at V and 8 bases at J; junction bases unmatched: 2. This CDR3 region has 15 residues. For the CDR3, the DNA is TGTGCCAGCAGTGACGGACTAGCGGGGGGCGATGAGCAGTTCTTC. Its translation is CASSDGLAGGDEQFF.

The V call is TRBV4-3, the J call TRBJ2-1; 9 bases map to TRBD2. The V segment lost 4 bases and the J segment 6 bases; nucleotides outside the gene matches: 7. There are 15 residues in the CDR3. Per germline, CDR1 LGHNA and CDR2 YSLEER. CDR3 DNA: TGCGCCAGCAGCCTTCGGACTAGCGCTATCAATGAGCAGTTCTTC. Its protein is CASSLRTSAINEQFF.

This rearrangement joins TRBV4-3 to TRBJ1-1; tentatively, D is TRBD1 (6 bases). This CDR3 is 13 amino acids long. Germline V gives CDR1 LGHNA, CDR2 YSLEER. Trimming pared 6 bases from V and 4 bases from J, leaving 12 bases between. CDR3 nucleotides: TGCGCCAGCAGTACAGGGATGGCCACTGAAGCTTTCTTT. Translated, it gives CASSTGMATEAFF.

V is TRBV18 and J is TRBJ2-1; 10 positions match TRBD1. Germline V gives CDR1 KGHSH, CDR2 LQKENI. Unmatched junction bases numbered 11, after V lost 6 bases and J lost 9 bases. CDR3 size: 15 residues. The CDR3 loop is CASSRGTGDIGEQFF. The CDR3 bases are TGTGCCAGCTCCCGAGGGACAGGGGATATCGGTGAGCAGTTCTTC.

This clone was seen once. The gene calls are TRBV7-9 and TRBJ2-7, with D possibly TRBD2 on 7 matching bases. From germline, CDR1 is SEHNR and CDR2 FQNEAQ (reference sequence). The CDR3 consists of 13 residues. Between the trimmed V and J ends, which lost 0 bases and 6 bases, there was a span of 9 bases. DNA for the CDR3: TGTGCCAGCAGCTTAGCGGGAGGGGGCGAGCAGTACTTC. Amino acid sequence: CASSLAGGGEQYF.

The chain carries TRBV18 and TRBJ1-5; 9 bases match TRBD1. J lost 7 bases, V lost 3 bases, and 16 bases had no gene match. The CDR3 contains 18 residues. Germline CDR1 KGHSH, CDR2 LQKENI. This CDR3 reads CASSPAGGPGQGEQPQHF. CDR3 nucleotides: TGTGCCAGCTCACCGGCGGGAGGACCGGGACAGGGTGAGCAGCCCCAGCATTTT.

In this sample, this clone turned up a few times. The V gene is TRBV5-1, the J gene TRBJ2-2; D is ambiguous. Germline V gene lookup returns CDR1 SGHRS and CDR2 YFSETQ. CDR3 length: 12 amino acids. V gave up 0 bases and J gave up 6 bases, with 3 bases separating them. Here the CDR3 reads CASSLVPGELFF. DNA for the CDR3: TGCGCCAGCAGCTTGGTCCCCGGGGAGCTGTTTTTT.

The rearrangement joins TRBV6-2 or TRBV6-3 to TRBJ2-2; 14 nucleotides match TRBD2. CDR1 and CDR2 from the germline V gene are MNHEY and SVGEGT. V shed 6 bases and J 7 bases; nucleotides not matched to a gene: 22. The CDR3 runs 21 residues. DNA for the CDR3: TGTGCCAGCAGCGCCCGGGACTTCGCCAGGACTAGCGGGGGGCCGGGCGGGGAGCTGTTTTTT. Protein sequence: CASSARDFARTSGGPGGELFF.

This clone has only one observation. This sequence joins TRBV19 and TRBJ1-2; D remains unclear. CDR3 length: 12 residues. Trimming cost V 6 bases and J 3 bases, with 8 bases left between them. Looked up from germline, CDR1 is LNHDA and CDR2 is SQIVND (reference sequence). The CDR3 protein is CASSRGDYGYTF. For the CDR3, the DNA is TGTGCCAGTAGCCGGGGAGACTATGGCTACACCTTC.

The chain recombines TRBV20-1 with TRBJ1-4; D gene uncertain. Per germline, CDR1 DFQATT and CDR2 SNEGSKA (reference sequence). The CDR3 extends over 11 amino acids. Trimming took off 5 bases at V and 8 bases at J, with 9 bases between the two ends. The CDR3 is CSAGRGEKLFF. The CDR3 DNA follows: TGCAGTGCTGGCCGAGGGGAAAAACTGTTTTTT.

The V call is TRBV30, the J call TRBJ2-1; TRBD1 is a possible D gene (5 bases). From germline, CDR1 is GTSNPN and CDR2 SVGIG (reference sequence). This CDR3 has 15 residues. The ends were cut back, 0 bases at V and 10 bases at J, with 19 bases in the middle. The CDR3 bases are TGTGCCTGGAGTGTACGGGCAGGGTTAATATCCGAGCAGTTCTTC. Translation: CAWSVRAGLISEQFF.

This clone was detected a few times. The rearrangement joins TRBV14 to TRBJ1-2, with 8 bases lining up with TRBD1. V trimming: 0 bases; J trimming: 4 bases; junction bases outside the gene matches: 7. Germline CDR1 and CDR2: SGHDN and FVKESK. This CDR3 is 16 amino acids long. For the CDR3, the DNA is TGTGCCAGCAGCCAAGACAGGGGGCGAACACGCTATGGCTACACCTTC. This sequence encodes CASSQDRGRTRYGYTF.

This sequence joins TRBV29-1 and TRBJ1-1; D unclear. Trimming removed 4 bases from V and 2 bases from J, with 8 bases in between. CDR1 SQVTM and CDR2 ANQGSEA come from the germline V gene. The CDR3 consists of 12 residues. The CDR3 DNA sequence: TGCAGCGTTGGGGTAACAAACACTGAAGCTTTCTTT. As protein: CSVGVTNTEAFF.

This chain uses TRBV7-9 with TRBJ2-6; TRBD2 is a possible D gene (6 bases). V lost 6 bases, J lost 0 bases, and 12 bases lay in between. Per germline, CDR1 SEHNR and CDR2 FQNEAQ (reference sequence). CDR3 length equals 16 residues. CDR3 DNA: TGTGCCAGCAGGCCGGGACTTTCCTCTGGGGCCAACGTCCTGACTTTC. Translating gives CASRPGLSSGANVLTF.

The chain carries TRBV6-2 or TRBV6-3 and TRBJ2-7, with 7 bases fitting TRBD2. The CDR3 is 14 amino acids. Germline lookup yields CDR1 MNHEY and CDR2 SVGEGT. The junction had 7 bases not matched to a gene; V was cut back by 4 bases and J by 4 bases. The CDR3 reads CASSFRTSVYEQYF. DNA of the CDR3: TGTGCCAGCAGTTTCCGGACTAGTGTATACGAGCAGTACTTC.

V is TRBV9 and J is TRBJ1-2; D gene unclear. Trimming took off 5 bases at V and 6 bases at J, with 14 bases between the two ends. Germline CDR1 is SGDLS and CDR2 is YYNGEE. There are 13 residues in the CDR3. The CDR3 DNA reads TGTGCCAGCAGGGGGTTTAAGGTGGATGGCTACACCTTC. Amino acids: CASRGFKVDGYTF.

CDR3 residues: CASRSTGNQPQHF. DNA of the CDR3: TGTGCCAGTAGGAGCACAGGCAATCAGCCCCAGCATTTT. V and J are TRBV6-5 and TRBJ1-5; no clear D gene. The germline V and J ends were trimmed by 9 bases and 2 bases, with 11 bases remaining between them. Looked up from germline, CDR1 is MNHEY and CDR2 is SVGAGI. There are 13 residues in the CDR3.

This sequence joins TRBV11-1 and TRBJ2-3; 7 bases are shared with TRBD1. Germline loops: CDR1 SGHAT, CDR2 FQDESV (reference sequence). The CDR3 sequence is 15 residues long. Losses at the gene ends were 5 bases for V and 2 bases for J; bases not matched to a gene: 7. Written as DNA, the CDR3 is TGTGCCAGCAGCGTAGAGGGGGCTACCACAGATACGCAGTATTTT. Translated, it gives CASSVEGATTDTQYF.

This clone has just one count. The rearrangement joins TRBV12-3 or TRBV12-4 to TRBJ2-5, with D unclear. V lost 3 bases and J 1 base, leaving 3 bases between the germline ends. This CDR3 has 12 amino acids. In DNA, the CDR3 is TGTGCCAGCAGTTTTACCCAAGAGACCCAGTACTTC. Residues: CASSFTQETQYF.

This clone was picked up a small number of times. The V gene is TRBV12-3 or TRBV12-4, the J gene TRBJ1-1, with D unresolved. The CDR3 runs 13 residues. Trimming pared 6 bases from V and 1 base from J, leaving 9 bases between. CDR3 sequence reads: CASRTHENTEAFF. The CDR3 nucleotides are TGTGCCAGCAGGACCCATGAGAACACTGAAGCTTTCTTT.